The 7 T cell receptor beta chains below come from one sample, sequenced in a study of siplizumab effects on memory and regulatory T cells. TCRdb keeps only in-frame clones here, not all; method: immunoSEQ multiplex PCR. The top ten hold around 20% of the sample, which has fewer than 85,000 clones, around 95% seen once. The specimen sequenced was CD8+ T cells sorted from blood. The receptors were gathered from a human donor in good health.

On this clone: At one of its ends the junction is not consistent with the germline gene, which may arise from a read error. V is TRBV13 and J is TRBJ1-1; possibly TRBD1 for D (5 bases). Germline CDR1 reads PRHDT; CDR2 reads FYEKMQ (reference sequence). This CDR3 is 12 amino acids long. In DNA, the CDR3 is TGTGCCTGCAGTGGGGGGGACACTGAAGCTTTCTTT. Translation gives CACSGGDTEAFF.

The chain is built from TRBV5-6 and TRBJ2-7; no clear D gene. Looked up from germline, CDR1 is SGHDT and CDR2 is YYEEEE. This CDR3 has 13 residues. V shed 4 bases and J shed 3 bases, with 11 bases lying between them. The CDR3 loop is CASSLAIDYEQYF. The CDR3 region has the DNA TGTGCCAGCAGCCTGGCGATAGACTACGAGCAGTACTTC.

CDR3 sequence: CASSLVGTSGSNEQFF. DNA of the CDR3: TGTGCCAGCAGTTTAGTAGGGACTAGCGGGAGTAATGAGCAGTTCTTC. The V call is TRBV27, the J call TRBJ2-1, with 14 bases matching TRBD2. V shed 2 bases and J 7 bases; nucleotides not matched to a gene: 4. The CDR3 extends over 16 amino acids. Per germline, CDR1 MNHEY and CDR2 SMNVEV (reference sequence).

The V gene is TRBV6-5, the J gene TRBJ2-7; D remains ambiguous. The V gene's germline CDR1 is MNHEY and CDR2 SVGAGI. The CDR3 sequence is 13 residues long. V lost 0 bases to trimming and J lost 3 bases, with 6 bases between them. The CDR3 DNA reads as TGTGCCAGCAGTTACTCGATGGGCTACGAGCAGTACTTC. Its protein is CASSYSMGYEQYF.

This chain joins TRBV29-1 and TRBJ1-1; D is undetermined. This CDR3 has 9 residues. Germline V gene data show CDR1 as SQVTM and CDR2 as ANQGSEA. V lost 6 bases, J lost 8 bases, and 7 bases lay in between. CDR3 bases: TGCAGCGTGGCGAAAGAAGCTTTCTTT. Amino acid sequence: CSVAKEAFF.

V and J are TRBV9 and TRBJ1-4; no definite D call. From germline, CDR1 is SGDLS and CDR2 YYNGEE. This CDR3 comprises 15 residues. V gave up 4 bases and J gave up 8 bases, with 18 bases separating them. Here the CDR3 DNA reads TGTGCCAGCAGCCCCGGAGAACAGTCACTAGAAAAACTGTTTTTT. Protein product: CASSPGEQSLEKLFF.

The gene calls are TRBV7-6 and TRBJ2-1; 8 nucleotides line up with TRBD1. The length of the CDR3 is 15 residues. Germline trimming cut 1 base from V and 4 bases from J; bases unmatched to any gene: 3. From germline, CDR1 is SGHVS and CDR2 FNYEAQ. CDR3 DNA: TGTGCCAGCAGCTTAGGGACAGGGACTTACAATGAGCAGTTCTTC. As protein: CASSLGTGTYNEQFF. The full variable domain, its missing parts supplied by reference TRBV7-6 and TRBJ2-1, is GAGVSQSPRYKVTKRGQDVALRCDPISGHVSLYWYRQALGQGPEFLTYFNYEAQQDKSGLPNDRFSAERPEGSISTLTIQRTEQRDSAMYRCASSLGTGTYNEQFFGPGTRLTVL.